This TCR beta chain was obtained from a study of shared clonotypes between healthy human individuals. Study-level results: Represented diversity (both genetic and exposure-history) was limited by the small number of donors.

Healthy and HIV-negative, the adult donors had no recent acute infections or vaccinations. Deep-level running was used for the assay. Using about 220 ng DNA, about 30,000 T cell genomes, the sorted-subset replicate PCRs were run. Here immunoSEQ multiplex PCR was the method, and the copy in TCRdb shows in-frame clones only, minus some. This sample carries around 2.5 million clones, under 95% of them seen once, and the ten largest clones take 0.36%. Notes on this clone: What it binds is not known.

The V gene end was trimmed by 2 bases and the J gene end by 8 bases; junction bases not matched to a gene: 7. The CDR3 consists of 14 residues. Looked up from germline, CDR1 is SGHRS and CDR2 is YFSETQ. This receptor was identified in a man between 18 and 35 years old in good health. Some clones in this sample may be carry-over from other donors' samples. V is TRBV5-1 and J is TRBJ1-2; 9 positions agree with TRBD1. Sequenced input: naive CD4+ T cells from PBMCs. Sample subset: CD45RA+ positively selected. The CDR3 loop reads CASSLGTGTRGYTF. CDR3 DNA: TGCGCCAGCAGCTTAGGGACAGGGACGAGGGGCTACACCTTC.